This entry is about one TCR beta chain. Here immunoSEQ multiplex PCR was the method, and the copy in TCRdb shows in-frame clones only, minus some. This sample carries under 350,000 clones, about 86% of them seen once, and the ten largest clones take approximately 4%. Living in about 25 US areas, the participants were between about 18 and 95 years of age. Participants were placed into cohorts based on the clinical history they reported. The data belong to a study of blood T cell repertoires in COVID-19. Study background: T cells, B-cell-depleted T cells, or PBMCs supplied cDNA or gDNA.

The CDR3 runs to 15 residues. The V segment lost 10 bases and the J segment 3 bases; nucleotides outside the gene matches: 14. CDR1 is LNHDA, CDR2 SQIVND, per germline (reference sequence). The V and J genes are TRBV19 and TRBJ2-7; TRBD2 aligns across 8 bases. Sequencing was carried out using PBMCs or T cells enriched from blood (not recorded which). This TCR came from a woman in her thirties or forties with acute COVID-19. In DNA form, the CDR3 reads TGTGCCACCTCCACGGCGGGGGGTAAATTCTACGAGCAGTACTTC. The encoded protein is CATSTAGGKFYEQYF.